This paragraph reports one TCR beta chain. This record comes from a study of T-cell reconstitution after alpha-beta-depleted transplantation in children. Molecular barcoding with unique molecular identifiers was used for the TCRbeta library. TCRdb re-called the PCR reads with MiXCR, one entry per CDR3 protein. Among about 980,000 distinct CDR3 sequences listed, roughly 29% were seen once. This CDR3 is built from 15 residues. Per the germline V gene, CDR1 is DFQATT and CDR2 is SNEGSKA (reference sequence). Trimming pared 3 bases from V and 1 base from J, leaving 12 bases between. The source of this sequence is a boy less than two years old who had a stem cell transplant for SCID, so the T cells may come from the graft donor. This chain joins TRBV20-1 and TRBJ2-2; D assignment may be TRBD1 or TRBD2 (6 bases each). The source material was PBMCs, mostly from graft donor cells, sampled 360 days after TCRalphabeta/CD19-depleted stem cell transplant. CDR3 region: CSASNRGQNTGELFF. The CDR3, as DNA: TGCAGTGCTAGCAACCGGGGGCAGAACACCGGGGAGCTGTTTTTT.